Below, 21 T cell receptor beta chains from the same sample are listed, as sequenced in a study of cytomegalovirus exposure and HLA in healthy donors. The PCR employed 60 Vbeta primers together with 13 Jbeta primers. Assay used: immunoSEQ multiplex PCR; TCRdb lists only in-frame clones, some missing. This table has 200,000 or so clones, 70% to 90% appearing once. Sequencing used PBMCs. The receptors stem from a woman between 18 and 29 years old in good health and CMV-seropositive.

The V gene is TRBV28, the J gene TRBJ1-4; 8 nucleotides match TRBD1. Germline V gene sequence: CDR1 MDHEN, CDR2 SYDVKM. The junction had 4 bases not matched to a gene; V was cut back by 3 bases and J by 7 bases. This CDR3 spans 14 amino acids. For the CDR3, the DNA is TGTGCCAGCAGTTTGGTCAGGGGGCGTGAAAAACTGTTTTTT. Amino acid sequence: CASSLVRGREKLFF.

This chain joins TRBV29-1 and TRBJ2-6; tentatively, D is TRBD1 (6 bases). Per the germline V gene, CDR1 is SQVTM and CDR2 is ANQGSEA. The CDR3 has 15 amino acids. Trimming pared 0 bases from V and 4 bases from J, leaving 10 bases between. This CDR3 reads CSVEEFRGGANVLTF. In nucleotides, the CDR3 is TGCAGCGTTGAAGAATTCAGGGGAGGGGCCAACGTCCTGACTTTC.

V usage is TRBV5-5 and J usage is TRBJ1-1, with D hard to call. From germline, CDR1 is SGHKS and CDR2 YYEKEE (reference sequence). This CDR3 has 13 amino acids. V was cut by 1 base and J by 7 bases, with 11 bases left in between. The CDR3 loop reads CASSLLLGNEAFF. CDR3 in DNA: TGTGCCAGCAGCTTGTTATTGGGCAATGAAGCTTTCTTT.

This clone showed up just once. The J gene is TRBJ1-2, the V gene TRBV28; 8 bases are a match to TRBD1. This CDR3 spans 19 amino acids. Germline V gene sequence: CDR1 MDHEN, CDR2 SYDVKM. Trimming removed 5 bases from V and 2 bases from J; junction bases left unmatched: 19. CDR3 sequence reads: CASSLLGLWQGAGNYGYTF. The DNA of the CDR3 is TGTGCCAGCAGTCTCCTAGGGTTGTGGCAGGGGGCCGGGAACTATGGCTACACCTTC.

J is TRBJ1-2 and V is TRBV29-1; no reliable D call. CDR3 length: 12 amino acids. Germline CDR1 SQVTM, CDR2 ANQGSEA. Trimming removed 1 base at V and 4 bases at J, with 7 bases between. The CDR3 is CSVEAPGYGYTF. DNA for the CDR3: TGCAGCGTTGAAGCCCCCGGCTATGGCTACACCTTC.

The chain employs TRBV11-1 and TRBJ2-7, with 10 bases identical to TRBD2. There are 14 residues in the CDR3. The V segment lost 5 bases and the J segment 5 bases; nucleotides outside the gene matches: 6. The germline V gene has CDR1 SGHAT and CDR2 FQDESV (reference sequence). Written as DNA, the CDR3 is TGTGCCAGCAGCGGACGACTAGCGGGCAACGAGCAGTACTTC. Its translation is CASSGRLAGNEQYF. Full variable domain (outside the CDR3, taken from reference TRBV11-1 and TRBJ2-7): EAEVAQSPRYKITEKSQAVAFWCDPISGHATLYWYRQILGQGPELLVQFQDESVVDDSQLPKDRFSAERLKGVDSTLKIQPAELGDSAMYLCASSGRLAGNEQYFGPGTRLTVT.

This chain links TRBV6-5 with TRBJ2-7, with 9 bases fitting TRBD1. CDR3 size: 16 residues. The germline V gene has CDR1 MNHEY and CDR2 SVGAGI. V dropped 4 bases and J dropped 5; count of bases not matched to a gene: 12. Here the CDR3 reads CASSSLYRGRVHEQYV. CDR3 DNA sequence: TGTGCCAGCAGTTCCCTCTACAGGGGGCGCGTACACGAGCAGTACGTC.

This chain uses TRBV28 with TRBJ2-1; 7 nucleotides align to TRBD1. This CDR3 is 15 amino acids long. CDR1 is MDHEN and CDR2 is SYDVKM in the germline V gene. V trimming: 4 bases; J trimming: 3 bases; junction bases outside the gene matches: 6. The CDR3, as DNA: TGTGCCAGCAGTTCCACAGGGGTAGACTACAATGAGCAGTTCTTC. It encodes CASSSTGVDYNEQFF.

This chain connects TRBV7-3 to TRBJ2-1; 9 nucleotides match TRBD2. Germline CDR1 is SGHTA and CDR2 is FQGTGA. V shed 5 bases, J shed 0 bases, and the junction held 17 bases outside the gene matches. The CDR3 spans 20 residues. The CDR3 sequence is CASSRPREAGGPSSYNEQFF. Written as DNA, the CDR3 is TGTGCCAGCAGCCGACCCCGTGAAGCGGGGGGCCCGAGCTCCTACAATGAGCAGTTCTTC.

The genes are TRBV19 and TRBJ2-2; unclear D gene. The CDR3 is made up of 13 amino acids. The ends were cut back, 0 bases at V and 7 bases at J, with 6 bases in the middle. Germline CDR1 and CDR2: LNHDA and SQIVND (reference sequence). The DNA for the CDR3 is TGTGCCAGTAGTATAGAGCCCGGCGGGGAGCTGTTTTTT. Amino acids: CASSIEPGGELFF.

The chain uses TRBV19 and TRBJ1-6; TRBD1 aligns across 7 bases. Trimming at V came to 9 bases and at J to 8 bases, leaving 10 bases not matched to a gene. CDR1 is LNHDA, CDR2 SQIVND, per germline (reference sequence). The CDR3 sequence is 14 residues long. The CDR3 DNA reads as TGTGCCAGCCAGCTCCGGGACAGCGATTCACCCCTCCACTTT. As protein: CASQLRDSDSPLHF.

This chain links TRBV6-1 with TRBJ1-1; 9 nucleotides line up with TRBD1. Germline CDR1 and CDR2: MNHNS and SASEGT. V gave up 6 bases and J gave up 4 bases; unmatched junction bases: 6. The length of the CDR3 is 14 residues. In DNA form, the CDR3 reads TGTGCCAGCAGAGAACAGGGGGCCGGCACTGAAGCTTTCTTT. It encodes CASREQGAGTEAFF.

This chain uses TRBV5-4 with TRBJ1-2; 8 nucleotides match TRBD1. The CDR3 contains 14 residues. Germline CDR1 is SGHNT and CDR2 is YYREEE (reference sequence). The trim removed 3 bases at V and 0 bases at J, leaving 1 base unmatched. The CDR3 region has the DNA TGTGCCAGCAGCTCGGACAGGGCTAACTATGGCTACACCTTC. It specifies CASSSDRANYGYTF.

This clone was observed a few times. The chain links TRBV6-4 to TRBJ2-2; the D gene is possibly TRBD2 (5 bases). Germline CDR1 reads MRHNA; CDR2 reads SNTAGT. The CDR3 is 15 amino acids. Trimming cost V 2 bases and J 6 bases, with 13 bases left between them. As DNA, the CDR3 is TGTGCCAGCAGTGACGGGCAGGTCGGGGCCGGGGAGCTGTTTTTT. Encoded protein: CASSDGQVGAGELFF.

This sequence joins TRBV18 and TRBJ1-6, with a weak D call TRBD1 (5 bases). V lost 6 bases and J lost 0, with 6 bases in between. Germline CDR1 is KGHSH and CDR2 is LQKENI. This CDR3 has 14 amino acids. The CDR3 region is CASSDSSYNSPLHF. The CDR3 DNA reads TGTGCCAGCTCTGACAGCTCCTATAATTCACCCCTCCACTTT.

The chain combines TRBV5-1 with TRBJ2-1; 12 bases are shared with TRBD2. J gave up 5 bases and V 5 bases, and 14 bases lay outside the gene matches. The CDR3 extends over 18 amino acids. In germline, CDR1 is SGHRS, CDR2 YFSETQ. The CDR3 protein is CASRNPRPLAGGNNEQFF. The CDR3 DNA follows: TGCGCCAGCAGAAATCCCCGACCCCTAGCGGGGGGGAACAATGAGCAGTTCTTC.

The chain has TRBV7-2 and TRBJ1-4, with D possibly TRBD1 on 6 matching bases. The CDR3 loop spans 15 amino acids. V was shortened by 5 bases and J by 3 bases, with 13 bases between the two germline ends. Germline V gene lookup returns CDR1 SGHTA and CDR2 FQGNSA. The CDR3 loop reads CASSPYRAPNEKLFF. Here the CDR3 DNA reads TGTGCCAGCAGCCCTTACAGGGCCCCTAATGAAAAACTGTTTTTT.

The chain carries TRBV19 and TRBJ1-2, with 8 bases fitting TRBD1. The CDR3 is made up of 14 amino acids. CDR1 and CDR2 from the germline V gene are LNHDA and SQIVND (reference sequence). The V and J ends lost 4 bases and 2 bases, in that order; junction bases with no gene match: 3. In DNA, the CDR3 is TGTGCCAGTAGTACGACAGGGGCGAACTATGGCTACACCTTC. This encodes CASSTTGANYGYTF.

CDR3 in DNA: TGTGCCAGCACTCTCGAGGGACAGCTCAATCAGCCCCAGCATTTT. Translation gives CASTLEGQLNQPQHF. The chain has TRBV2 and TRBJ1-5; TRBD1 matches 7 bases. Germline CDR1 reads SNHLY; CDR2 reads FYNNEI. J gave up 3 bases and V 7 bases, and 9 bases lay outside the gene matches. The length of the CDR3 is 15 residues.

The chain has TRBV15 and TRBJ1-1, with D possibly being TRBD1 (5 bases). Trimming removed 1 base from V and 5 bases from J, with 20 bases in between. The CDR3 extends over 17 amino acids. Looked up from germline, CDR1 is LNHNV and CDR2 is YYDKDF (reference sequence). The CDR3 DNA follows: TGTGCCACCAGCAGAGGGGGCTTGGGGGGAGGGGATACTGAAGCTTTCTTT. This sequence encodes CATSRGGLGGGDTEAFF.

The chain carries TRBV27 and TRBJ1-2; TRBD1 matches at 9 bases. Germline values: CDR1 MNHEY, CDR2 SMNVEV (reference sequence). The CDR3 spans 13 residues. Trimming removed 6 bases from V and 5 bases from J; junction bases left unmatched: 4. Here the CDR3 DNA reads TGTGCCAGCAGCCCCGGGACAGGGTATGGCTACACCTTC. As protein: CASSPGTGYGYTF.